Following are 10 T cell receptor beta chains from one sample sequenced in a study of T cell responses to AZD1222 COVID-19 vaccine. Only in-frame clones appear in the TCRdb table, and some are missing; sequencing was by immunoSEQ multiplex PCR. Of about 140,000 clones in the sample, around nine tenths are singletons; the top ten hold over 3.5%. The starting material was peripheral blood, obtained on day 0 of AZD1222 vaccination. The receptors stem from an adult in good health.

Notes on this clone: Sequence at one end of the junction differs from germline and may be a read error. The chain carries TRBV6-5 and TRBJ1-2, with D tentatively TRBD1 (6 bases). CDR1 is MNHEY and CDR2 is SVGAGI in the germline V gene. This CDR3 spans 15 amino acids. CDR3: CASSYSIPPGGPKVF. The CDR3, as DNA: TGTGCCAGCAGTTACTCGATACCACCTGGGGGGCCCAAAGTCTTC.

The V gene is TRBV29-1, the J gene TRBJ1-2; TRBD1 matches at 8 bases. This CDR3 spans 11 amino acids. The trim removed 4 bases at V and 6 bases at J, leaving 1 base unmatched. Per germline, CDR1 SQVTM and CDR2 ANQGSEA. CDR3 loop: CSVGQGHGYTF. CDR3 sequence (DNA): TGCAGCGTTGGACAGGGGCATGGCTACACCTTC.

The CDR3 spells CASNFIGGGYTF. CDR3 sequence (DNA): TGTGCCAGCAATTTCATTGGGGGAGGCTACACCTTC. The chain has TRBV28 and TRBJ1-2, with D perhaps matching TRBD1 (5 bases). The length of the CDR3 is 12 residues. The germline V gene has CDR1 MDHEN and CDR2 SYDVKM. Between the trimmed V and J ends, which lost 7 bases and 8 bases, there was a span of 14 bases.

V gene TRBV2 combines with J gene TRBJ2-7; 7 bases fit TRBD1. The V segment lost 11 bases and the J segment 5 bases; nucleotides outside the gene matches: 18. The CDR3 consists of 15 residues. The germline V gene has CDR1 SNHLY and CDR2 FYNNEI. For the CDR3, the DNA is TGTGCCGGTACACGTAACCGGGACAGCGTCGACGAGCAGTACTTC. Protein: CAGTRNRDSVDEQYF.

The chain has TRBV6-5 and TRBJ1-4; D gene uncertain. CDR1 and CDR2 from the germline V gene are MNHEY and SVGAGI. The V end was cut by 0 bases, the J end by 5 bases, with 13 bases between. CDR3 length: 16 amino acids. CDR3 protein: CASSYSFNSANEKLFF. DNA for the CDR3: TGTGCCAGCAGTTACTCCTTTAATTCTGCCAATGAAAAACTGTTTTTT.

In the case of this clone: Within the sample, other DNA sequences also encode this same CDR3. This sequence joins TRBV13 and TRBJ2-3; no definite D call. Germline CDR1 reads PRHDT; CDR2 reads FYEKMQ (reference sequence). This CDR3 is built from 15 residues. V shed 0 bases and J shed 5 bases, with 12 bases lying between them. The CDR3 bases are TGTGCCAGCAGCTTAGGCAGCTCTTCGCTAGATACGCAGTATTTT. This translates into CASSLGSSSLDTQYF.

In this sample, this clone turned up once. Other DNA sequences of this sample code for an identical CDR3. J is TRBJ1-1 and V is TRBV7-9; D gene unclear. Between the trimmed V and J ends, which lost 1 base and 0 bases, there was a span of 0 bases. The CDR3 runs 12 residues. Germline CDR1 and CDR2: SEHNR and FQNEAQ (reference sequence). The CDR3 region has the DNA TGTGCCAGCAGCTTAGTGAACACTGAAGCTTTCTTT. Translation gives CASSLVNTEAFF.

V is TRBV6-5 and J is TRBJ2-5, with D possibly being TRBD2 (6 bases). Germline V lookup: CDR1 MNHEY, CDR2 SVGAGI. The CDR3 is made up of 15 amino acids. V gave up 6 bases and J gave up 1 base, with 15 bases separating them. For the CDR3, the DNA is TGTGCCAGCAGCCGGGGGTATACCTTCCAAGAGACCCAGTACTTC. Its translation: CASSRGYTFQETQYF.

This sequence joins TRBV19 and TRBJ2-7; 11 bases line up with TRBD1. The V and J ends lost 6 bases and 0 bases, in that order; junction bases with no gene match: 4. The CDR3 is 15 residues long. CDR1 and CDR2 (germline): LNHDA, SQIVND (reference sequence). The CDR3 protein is CASSTGTGGSYEQYF. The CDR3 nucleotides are TGTGCCAGTAGCACCGGGACAGGGGGCTCCTACGAGCAGTACTTC.

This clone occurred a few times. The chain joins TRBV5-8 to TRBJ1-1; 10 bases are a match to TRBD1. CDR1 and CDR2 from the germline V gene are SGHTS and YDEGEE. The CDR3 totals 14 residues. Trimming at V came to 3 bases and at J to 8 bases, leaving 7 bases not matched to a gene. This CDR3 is CASSSSLDRGEAFF. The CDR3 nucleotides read TGTGCCAGCAGCTCCTCGCTGGACAGGGGGGAAGCTTTCTTT.